This T cell receptor beta chain was found in a study of T-cell memory formation after mild COVID-19. As for the study in general: Most TCR clusters belonged to a single donor.

cDNA libraries for TCR alpha and TCR beta, carrying sample barcodes and UMIs, came from 5'RACE with constant-segment primers. Each CDR3 protein is one row after TCRdb ran MiXCR on the 5' RACE reads. The table lists around 90,000 distinct CDR3 sequences, around 15% of them singletons. Trimming removed 3 bases from V and 4 bases from J, with 12 bases in between. This CDR3 is 14 amino acids long. Germline lookup yields CDR1 MGHRA and CDR2 YSYEKL. This clonotype was observed many times. Material for sequencing was PBMCs or a T cell subset sorted from them (not recorded which). The chain is built from TRBV4-1 and TRBJ1-2; a possible D gene is TRBD1 (5 bases). The receptor was derived from a man younger than 30 who had mild COVID-19 (a few samples of this study predate the infection). Cell type and time point are not known. CDR3 in amino acids: CASSHQQEVYGYTF. In DNA, the CDR3 is TGCGCCAGCAGCCACCAACAGGAAGTCTATGGCTACACCTTC.